The TCR beta chain under discussion was sequenced for a study of T cells in Graves' hyperthyroidism and ophthalmopathy. Study observations and caveats: Model-based prediction identified ophthalmopathy a median roughly 5.9 months prior to its onset. Blood also carried most thyroid clonotypes expanded above 0.001.

This clonotype was counted many times. Its target is unknown. Investigators excluded patients with uncontrolled infection, other autoimmune disease, pregnancy or lactation. TCR beta CDR3 regions were amplified from RNA. An initial round of RT-PCR targeting the TCR CDR3 relied on the HTBI primer set. TCRdb processed the multiplex PCR reads anew with MiXCR; each CDR3 protein has one entry. The sample has 330,000 or so distinct CDR3 sequences, 15% to 20% seen once. V was shortened by 4 bases and J by 7 bases, with 12 bases between the two germline ends. The germline CDR1 and CDR2 sequences are SGDLS and YYNGEE. CDR3 size: 12 residues.

V gene TRBV9 combines with J gene TRBJ2-7; D remains ambiguous. The sequence was obtained from a woman aged 40 to 50 with Graves' ophthalmopathy. Sequenced material: blood. CDR3 in DNA: TGTGCCAGCAGCCCTGACTTAGGGGAGCAGTACTTC. It codes for CASSPDLGEQYF.